The present T cell receptor (beta chain) was sequenced within a study of T-cell memory formation after mild COVID-19. For the study at large: TCR clusters mostly belonged to single donors.

Germline loops: CDR1 SGHAT, CDR2 FQNNGV. The V end lost 0 bases, the J end lost 4 bases, and 15 bases lay between the germline ends. The CDR3 consists of 16 residues. Via MiXCR, TCRdb re-called the 5' RACE reads, giving one row per CDR3 protein. This sample has about 270,000 distinct CDR3 sequences, with 15% to 20% found just once. The sequenced sample consisted of PBMCs or a T cell subset sorted from them (not recorded which). The source of this sequence is a man younger than 30 who had mild COVID-19 (a few samples of this study predate the infection). Cell type and time point are not known. The chain carries TRBV11-2 and TRBJ2-5; D is possibly TRBD2 (6 bases). This CDR3 is CASSLDRQGGRETQYF. The DNA of the CDR3 is TGTGCCAGCAGCTTAGATCGCCAGGGAGGTCGAGAGACCCAGTACTTC.